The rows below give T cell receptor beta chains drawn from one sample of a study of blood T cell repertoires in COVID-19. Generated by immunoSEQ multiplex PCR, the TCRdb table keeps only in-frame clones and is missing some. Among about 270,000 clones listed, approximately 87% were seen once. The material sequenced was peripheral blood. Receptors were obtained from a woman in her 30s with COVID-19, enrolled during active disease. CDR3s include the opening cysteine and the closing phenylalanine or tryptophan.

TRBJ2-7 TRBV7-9 CASRSRGSNEQYF
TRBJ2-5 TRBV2 CASMGQGAWQETQYF
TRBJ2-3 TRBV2 CASSLDSRGRQYF
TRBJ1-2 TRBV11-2 CASSPERQGSGYTF
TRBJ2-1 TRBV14 CASSQGGLAGGPNEQFF
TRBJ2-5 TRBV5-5 CASSLDRGGLETQYF
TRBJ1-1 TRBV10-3 CAIRKEAGTGRTEAFF
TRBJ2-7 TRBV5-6 CASSSPSGGSYEQYF
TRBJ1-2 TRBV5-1 CASSLGQVHGYTF
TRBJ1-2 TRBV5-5 CASSPLNPGDGYTF
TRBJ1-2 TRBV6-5 CASYNRDRSGYTF
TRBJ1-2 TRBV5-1 CASSLDRAWGGYTF
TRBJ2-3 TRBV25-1 CASYRGRTDTQYF
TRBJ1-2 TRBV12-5 CASVGDKPNYGYTF
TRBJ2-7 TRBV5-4 CASSRDRGRNEQYF
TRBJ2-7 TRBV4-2 CASSQKGGTSGYEQYF
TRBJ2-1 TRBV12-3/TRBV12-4 CASSFHYNEQFF
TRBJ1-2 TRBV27 CASSLGLGAYGYTF
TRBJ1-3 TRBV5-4 CASSPGEPSGNTIYF
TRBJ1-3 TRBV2 CASSEEGQGIRNTIYF
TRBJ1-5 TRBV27 CASSLYQNSNQPQHF
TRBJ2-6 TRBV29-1 CSALGGPHSLSGANVLTF
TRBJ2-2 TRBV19 CASTPTGTGELFF
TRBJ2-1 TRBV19 CASSIYSGGLKVEQFF
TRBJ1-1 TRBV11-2 CASSLAQGVFIAFF
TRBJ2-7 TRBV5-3 CARSNRPGGTWGFYEQYF
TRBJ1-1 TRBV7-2 CASSLRSVRKSEAFF
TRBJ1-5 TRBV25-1 CASSEQKRNQPQHF
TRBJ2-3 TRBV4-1 CASSHNPPTAYGDTQYF
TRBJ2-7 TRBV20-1 CSRQGGAEQYF
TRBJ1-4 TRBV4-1 CASSQGWTGGRGEKLFF
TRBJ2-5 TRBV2 CAGKSSSGRTGTQYF
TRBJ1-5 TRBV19 CASTLQGYQPQHF